The 31 T cell receptor beta chains in this list originate from one sample, sequenced in a study of OX40 agonist ivuxolimab in advanced cancers. Sequenced by immunoSEQ multiplex PCR; TCRdb stores in-frame clones only, minus some. The data contain approximately 49,000 clones, around 85% of them singletons. Specimen: CD4+ or CD8+ T cells sorted from blood, collected in a trial of the OX40 agonist ivuxolimab. Receptor source: an adult with an advanced solid tumor such as melanoma, head and neck, liver or kidney cancer.

The sample holds one count of this clone. This sequence joins TRBV5-4 and TRBJ2-7; TRBD2 matches at 9 bases. The V gene end was trimmed by 4 bases and the J gene end by 1 base; junction bases not matched to a gene: 12. CDR3 length: 17 residues. Germline loops: CDR1 SGHNT, CDR2 YYREEE (reference sequence). The CDR3 DNA reads as TGTGCCAGCAGCGGGACCGGGACTAGCATTGTGTCCTACGAGCAGTACTTC. Translation gives CASSGTGTSIVSYEQYF.

The chain recombines TRBV5-1 with TRBJ2-5, with D maybe TRBD1 (5 bases). The CDR3 has 17 residues. Germline CDR1 is SGHRS and CDR2 is YFSETQ. Trimming took 7 bases from V and 9 from J, leaving 31 bases between them. CDR3 in DNA: TGCGCCAGCGATAATAGAGATATTATAAGGTGGGGCATGGCCCAGTACTTC. As protein: CASDNRDIIRWGMAQYF.

This clone was counted a single time. The chain employs TRBV5-8 and TRBJ2-3, with 8 nucleotides matching TRBD1. Germline values: CDR1 SGHTS, CDR2 YDEGEE. The V segment lost 6 bases and the J segment 4 bases; nucleotides outside the gene matches: 10. The CDR3 covers 15 residues. This CDR3 is CASTPGQVQSDTQYF. Here the CDR3 DNA reads TGTGCCAGCACCCCGGGACAGGTGCAGTCAGATACGCAGTATTTT.

This chain links TRBV4-2 with TRBJ2-7; 9 bases match TRBD1. CDR1 LGHNA and CDR2 YNFKEQ come from the germline V gene. CDR3 length: 16 residues. V lost 0 bases and J lost 4; bases outside the gene matches: 7. The CDR3, as DNA: TGTGCCAGCAGCCAAGAGGGTGGACAGGGGACTTACGAGCAGTACTTC. It is translated as CASSQEGGQGTYEQYF.

The V call is TRBV5-6, the J call TRBJ1-2; possible D gene TRBD1, 6 bases. CDR1 is SGHDT and CDR2 is YYEEEE in the germline V gene. The CDR3 has 16 residues. V gave up 0 bases and J gave up 4 bases, with 16 bases separating them. CDR3 in amino acids: CASSLAGQRRGYGYTF. DNA for the CDR3: TGTGCCAGCAGCTTGGCAGGACAGCGACGGGGCTATGGCTACACCTTC.

The chain recombines TRBV5-4 with TRBJ2-2, with 8 bases lining up with TRBD2. CDR3 length: 16 residues. The germline CDR1 and CDR2 sequences are SGHNT and YYREEE (reference sequence). V shed 3 bases, J shed 0 bases, and the junction held 4 bases outside the gene matches. CDR3 region: CASSSRGGANTGELFF. As DNA, the CDR3 is TGTGCCAGCAGCTCCCGGGGGGGGGCGAACACCGGGGAGCTGTTTTTT.

J is TRBJ1-2 and V is TRBV9; the D gene is possibly TRBD1 (5 bases). The CDR3 runs 13 residues. The V end lost 7 bases, the J end lost 3 bases, and 13 bases lay between the germline ends. Germline lookup yields CDR1 SGDLS and CDR2 YYNGEE. CDR3 residues: CASAGGGDYGYTF. CDR3 coding DNA: TGTGCCAGCGCGGGGGGAGGGGACTATGGCTACACCTTC.

The chain couples TRBV9 to TRBJ1-2; D possibly corresponds to TRBD1 (5 bases). Germline V CDR1 and CDR2: SGDLS, YYNGEE. V lost 2 bases and J 4 bases, leaving 18 bases between the germline ends. The CDR3 sequence is 16 residues long. CDR3 amino acids: CASSVSPHRDGYGYTF. The CDR3 DNA is TGTGCCAGCAGCGTCTCGCCCCACCGGGACGGCTATGGCTACACCTTC.

The J gene is TRBJ2-1, the V gene TRBV18; D remains ambiguous. V lost 0 bases and J 4 bases, leaving 10 bases between the germline ends. Germline V gene lookup returns CDR1 KGHSH and CDR2 LQKENI. The CDR3 runs 15 residues. For the CDR3, the DNA is TGTGCCAGCTCACCACCAGGGTTCCCATACAATGAGCAGTTCTTC. It codes for CASSPPGFPYNEQFF.

The chain links TRBV4-3 to TRBJ1-4; tentative D call: TRBD1 (5 bases). Trimming took 1 base from V and 3 from J, leaving 12 bases between them. Germline V gene lookup returns CDR1 LGHNA and CDR2 YSLEER. The CDR3 is 16 residues long. CDR3 nucleotides: TGCGCCAGCAGCCAAGCGGGGGATGTAGCTAATGAAAAACTGTTTTTT. It encodes CASSQAGDVANEKLFF.

The rearrangement uses TRBV7-2 and TRBJ2-5; TRBD2 is a possible D gene (6 bases). Germline-derived CDR1 and CDR2 are SGHTA and FQGNSA. The CDR3 contains 13 residues. V was shortened by 5 bases and J by 9 bases, with 16 bases between the two germline ends. The chain's CDR3 is CASSPPGPGAQYF. CDR3 nucleotide sequence: TGTGCCAGCAGCCCTCCGGGGCCGGGGGCCCAGTACTTC.

The CDR3 loop is CATSRDHVGTGGYKAFF. The CDR3 nucleotides read TGTGCCACCAGCAGAGACCACGTTGGGACAGGGGGCTATAAGGCTTTCTTT. J is TRBJ1-1 and V is TRBV15, with 12 bases aligning to TRBD1. This CDR3 region has 17 residues. The trim removed 0 bases at V and 11 bases at J, leaving 13 bases unmatched. Germline CDR1 is LNHNV and CDR2 is YYDKDF (reference sequence).

This clone was found a few times. The V gene is TRBV5-4, the J gene TRBJ2-7, with TRBD2 matching 12 bases. CDR1 is SGHNT, CDR2 YYREEE, per germline (reference sequence). This CDR3 has 15 residues. The trim removed 4 bases at V and 1 base at J, leaving 3 bases unmatched. The CDR3: CASSETSGRSYEQYF. The CDR3 coding sequence is TGTGCCAGCAGCGAAACTAGCGGGAGGTCCTACGAGCAGTACTTC.

This clone was observed once. J is TRBJ2-1 and V is TRBV6-6; no firm D call. Trimming removed 7 bases at V and 4 bases at J, with 11 bases between. Germline values: CDR1 MNHNY, CDR2 SVGAGI (reference sequence). This CDR3 has 13 amino acids. The CDR3 loop reads CASTSNPYNEQFF. The CDR3 nucleotides read TGTGCCAGCACCTCGAACCCTTACAATGAGCAGTTCTTC.

Of note for this clone: This sample also contains other DNA sequences that code for the same CDR3. V is TRBV7-3 and J is TRBJ2-5; tentatively, D is TRBD2 (6 bases). Trimming took off 4 bases at V and 5 bases at J, with 8 bases between the two ends. The CDR3 is 12 residues long. The germline CDR1 and CDR2 sequences are SGHTA and FQGTGA. CDR3 sequence reads: CASSSGGETQYF. The CDR3, as DNA: TGTGCCAGCAGCTCCGGAGGGGAGACCCAGTACTTC.

The rearrangement uses TRBV9 and TRBJ1-1, with a weak D call TRBD1 (5 bases). CDR3 size: 13 residues. V shed 2 bases and J shed 11 bases, with 16 bases lying between them. Looked up from germline, CDR1 is SGDLS and CDR2 is YYNGEE. The CDR3 DNA follows: TGTGCCAGCAGCGTCAACGAGGGGTATCTGGCTTTCTTT. Amino acids: CASSVNEGYLAFF.

The chain recombines TRBV28 with TRBJ1-2; 8 nucleotides align to TRBD1. The V gene's germline CDR1 is MDHEN and CDR2 SYDVKM. V was pared by 3 bases and J by 8 bases, with 5 bases of the junction left unmatched. The CDR3 consists of 13 residues. The CDR3 loop reads CASSLQGAKGYTF. The CDR3 DNA reads TGTGCCAGCAGTTTGCAGGGGGCGAAGGGCTACACCTTC.

The chain recombines TRBV19 with TRBJ1-4; TRBD1 agrees at 8 bases. The germline V gene encodes CDR1 LNHDA and CDR2 SQIVND (reference sequence). CDR3 size: 13 residues. With 7 bases clipped from V and 7 bases from J, the junction kept 5 bases outside the gene matches. This CDR3 reads CASNDRGSEKLFF. In DNA, the CDR3 is TGTGCCAGTAATGACAGGGGAAGTGAAAAACTGTTTTTT.

The chain combines TRBV5-4 with TRBJ1-5; TRBD1 matches 7 bases. V lost 4 bases, J lost 5 bases, and 3 bases stayed unmatched. Germline-derived CDR1 and CDR2 are SGHNT and YYREEE (reference sequence). CDR3 length equals 13 residues. As DNA, the CDR3 is TGTGCCAGCAGCCTTGACAGGGATCAGCCCCAGCATTTT. This translates into CASSLDRDQPQHF.

The chain recombines TRBV5-1 with TRBJ2-5, with D maybe TRBD2 (5 bases). The CDR3 consists of 14 residues. Germline CDR1 SGHRS, CDR2 YFSETQ. V was pared by 4 bases and J by 2 bases, with 12 bases between. CDR3 amino acids: CASSLGREQETQYF. The CDR3 DNA sequence: TGCGCCAGCAGCCTAGGACGGGAACAAGAGACCCAGTACTTC.

The V and J genes are TRBV18 and TRBJ1-6; TRBD1 is a possible D gene (6 bases). Trimming removed 6 bases from V and 9 bases from J, with 18 bases in between. Germline CDR1 reads KGHSH; CDR2 reads LQKENI. The CDR3 length is 15 residues. The CDR3 coding sequence is TGTGCCAGCTCGCAGTCCGGGACAATCACTTCACCCCTCCACTTT. Translation: CASSQSGTITSPLHF.

V gene TRBV10-3 combines with J gene TRBJ2-5; tentatively, D is TRBD2 (5 bases). Germline V gene sequence: CDR1 ENHRY, CDR2 SYGVKD. V dropped 8 bases and J dropped 4 bases, with 11 bases sitting between them. The length of the CDR3 is 12 residues. The CDR3 DNA follows: TGTGCCATCGCTATAGAGGGAGAGACCCAGTACTTC. This codes for CAIAIEGETQYF.

The chain combines TRBV15 with TRBJ2-5; D is possibly TRBD2 (6 bases). This CDR3 is 13 amino acids long. Germline CDR1 reads LNHNV; CDR2 reads YYDKDF (reference sequence). The V and J ends lost 3 bases and 6 bases respectively, with 11 bases between them. CDR3 sequence: CATSRLRDKTQYF. CDR3 coding DNA: TGTGCCACCAGCAGGTTGCGGGATAAGACCCAGTACTTC.

V gene TRBV20-1 combines with J gene TRBJ2-7; 9 bases fit TRBD1. Unmatched junction bases numbered 4, after V lost 5 bases and J lost 8 bases. The CDR3 length is 11 residues. CDR1 and CDR2 (germline): DFQATT, SNEGSKA (reference sequence). The CDR3 reads CSARDREKQYF. The CDR3 bases are TGCAGTGCTCGGGACAGGGAGAAGCAGTACTTC.

V usage is TRBV2 and J usage is TRBJ2-5; perhaps TRBD2 as D (6 bases). CDR1 and CDR2 from the germline V gene are SNHLY and FYNNEI. Trimming took 7 bases from V and 3 from J, leaving 9 bases between them. The CDR3 has 12 amino acids. The CDR3 region has the DNA TGTGCCAGCAACTCGGGGGAAGAGACCCAGTACTTC. Protein: CASNSGEETQYF.

The chain uses TRBV6-5 and TRBJ2-2; D unresolved. This CDR3 contains 14 residues. V lost 2 bases to trimming and J lost 6 bases, with 10 bases between them. Germline CDR1 and CDR2: MNHEY and SVGAGI. In DNA form, the CDR3 reads TGTGCCAGCAGTTACGGCCTGGTCCCCGGGGAGCTGTTTTTT. Translated, it gives CASSYGLVPGELFF.

The genes are TRBV4-2 and TRBJ1-4; D ambiguous. This CDR3 region has 12 residues. Germline V gene data show CDR1 as LGHNA and CDR2 as YNFKEQ. The V gene lost 4 bases and the J gene lost 8 bases, with 8 bases spanning the gap. The CDR3 is CASSPRDEKLFF. The CDR3 DNA reads TGTGCCAGCAGCCCGAGAGACGAAAAACTGTTTTTT.

The sample holds one count of this clone. Here the CDR3 reads CASSYTGELFF. The CDR3 nucleotides read TGTGCCAGCAGCTACACCGGGGAGCTGTTTTTT. The chain recombines TRBV7-6 with TRBJ2-2, with D unresolved. Germline assignment: CDR1 SGHVS and CDR2 FNYEAQ. Trimming left V 4 bases short and J 3 bases short, with 0 bases between. The CDR3 has 11 residues.

The CDR3 is CASRWTGNQPQHF. CDR3 in DNA: TGTGCCAGCAGGTGGACAGGGAATCAGCCCCAGCATTTT. The chain links TRBV2 to TRBJ1-5; the match to TRBD1 covers 8 bases. V was clipped by 6 bases and J by 4 bases; unmatched bases: 2. The CDR3 covers 13 residues. Germline V gene sequence: CDR1 SNHLY, CDR2 FYNNEI.

The chain's CDR3 is CASSEALGRRSEKLFF. CDR3 bases: TGTGCCAGCAGTGAAGCGCTCGGGCGGAGGAGTGAAAAACTGTTTTTT. The V gene is TRBV6-1, the J gene TRBJ1-4, with D hard to call. The V gene lost 0 bases and the J gene lost 7 bases, with 15 bases spanning the gap. CDR3 length equals 16 residues. Germline-derived CDR1 and CDR2 are MNHNS and SASEGT.

For the CDR3, the DNA is TGTGCCAGCAGTGTGGGACTTACCCCCTACGAGCAGTACTTC. Encoded protein: CASSVGLTPYEQYF. This sequence joins TRBV6-1 and TRBJ2-7; maybe TRBD2 (6 bases). Germline assignment: CDR1 MNHNS and CDR2 SASEGT. The CDR3 runs to 14 residues. V gave up 4 bases and J gave up 2 bases, with 12 bases separating them.